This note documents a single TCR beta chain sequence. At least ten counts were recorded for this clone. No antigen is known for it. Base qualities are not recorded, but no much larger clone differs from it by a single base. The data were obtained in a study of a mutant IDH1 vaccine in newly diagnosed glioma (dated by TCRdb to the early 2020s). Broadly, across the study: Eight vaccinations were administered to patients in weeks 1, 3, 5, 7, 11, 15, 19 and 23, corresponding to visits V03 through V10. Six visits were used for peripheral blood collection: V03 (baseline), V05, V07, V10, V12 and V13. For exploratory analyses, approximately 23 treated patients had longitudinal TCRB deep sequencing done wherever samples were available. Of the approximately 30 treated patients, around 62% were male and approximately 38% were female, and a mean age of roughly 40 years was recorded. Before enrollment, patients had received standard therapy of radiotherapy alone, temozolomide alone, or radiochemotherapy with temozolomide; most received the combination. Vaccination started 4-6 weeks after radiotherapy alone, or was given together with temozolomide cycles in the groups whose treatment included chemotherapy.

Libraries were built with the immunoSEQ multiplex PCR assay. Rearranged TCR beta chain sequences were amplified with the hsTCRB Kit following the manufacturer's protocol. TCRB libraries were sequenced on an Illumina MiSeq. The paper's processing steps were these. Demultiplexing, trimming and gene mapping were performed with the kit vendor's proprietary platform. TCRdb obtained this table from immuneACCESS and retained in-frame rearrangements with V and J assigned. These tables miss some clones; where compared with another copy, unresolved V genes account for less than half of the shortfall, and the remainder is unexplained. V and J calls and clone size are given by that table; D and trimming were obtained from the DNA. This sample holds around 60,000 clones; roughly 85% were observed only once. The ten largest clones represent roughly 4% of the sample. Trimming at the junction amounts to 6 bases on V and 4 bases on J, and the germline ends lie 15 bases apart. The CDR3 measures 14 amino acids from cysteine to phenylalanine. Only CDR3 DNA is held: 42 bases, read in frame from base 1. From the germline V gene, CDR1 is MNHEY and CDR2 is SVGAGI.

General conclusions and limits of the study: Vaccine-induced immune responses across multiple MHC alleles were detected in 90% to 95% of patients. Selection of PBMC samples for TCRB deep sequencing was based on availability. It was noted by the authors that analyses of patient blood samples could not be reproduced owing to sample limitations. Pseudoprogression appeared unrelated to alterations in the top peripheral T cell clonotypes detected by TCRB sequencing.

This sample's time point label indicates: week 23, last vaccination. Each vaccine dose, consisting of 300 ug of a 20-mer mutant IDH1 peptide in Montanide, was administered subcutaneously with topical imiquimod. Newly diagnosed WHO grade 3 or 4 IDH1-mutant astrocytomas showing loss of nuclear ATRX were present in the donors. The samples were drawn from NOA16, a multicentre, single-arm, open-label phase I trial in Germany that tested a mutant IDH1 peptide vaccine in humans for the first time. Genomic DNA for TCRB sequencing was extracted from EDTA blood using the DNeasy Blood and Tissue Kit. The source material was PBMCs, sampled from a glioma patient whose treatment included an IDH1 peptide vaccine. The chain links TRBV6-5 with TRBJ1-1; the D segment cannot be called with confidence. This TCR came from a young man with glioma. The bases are TGTGCCAGCAGCTCCCCGGGCCTGAGCACTGAAGCTTTCTTT. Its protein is CASSSPGLSTEAFF.